Reported below is one T cell receptor (beta chain). Antigen unknown. V shed 6 bases, J shed 4 bases, and the junction held 14 bases outside the gene matches. This CDR3 has 16 amino acids. Per the germline V gene, CDR1 is MNHEY and CDR2 is SVGEGT. The data originate from a study of T cell repertoires in cytomegalovirus infection. Study overall: Shared public TCR beta signatures pointed to both CMV infection and a matching HLA type.

MiXCR, applied by TCRdb to the reads, yields one record per CDR3 protein. The sample lists about 310,000 distinct CDR3 sequences, around a sixth occurring once. Overall study findings and caveats: Cumulative public TCR beta family frequency identified carriers of CMV plus the relevant HLA. The response measured ex vivo was dominated by TCR beta clonotypes (HLA-C-restricted and CMV-specific).

Sample: PBMCs. The receptor's source is a human donor in good health (CMV status not recorded). Some clones in this sample may be carry-over from other donors' samples. This chain connects TRBV6-2 or TRBV6-3 to TRBJ1-1, with 7 bases aligning to TRBD1. The CDR3 DNA is TGTGCCAGCAGCACGACAGGGAGCGGTTTAGGCACTGAAGCTTTCTTT. Translated, it gives CASSTTGSGLGTEAFF.